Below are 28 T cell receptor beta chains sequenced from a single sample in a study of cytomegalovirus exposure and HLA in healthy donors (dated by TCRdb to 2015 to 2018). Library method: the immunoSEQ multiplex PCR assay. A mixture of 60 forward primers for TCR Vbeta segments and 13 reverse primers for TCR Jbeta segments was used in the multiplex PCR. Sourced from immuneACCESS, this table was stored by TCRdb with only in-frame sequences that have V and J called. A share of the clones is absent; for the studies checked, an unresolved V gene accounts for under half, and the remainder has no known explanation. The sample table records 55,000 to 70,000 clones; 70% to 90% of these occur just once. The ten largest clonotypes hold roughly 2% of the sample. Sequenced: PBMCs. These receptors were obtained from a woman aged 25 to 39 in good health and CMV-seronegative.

The CDR3 protein is CASVAGSDTGELFF. CDR3 nucleotide sequence: TGTGCCAGCGTAGCGGGTTCGGACACCGGGGAGCTGTTTTTT. This chain uses TRBV7-9 with TRBJ2-2, with 7 bases that match TRBD2. J was trimmed by 3 bases and V by 8 bases; bases with no gene match: 6. The CDR3 length is 14 residues. The germline V gene encodes CDR1 SEHNR and CDR2 FQNEAQ (reference sequence). Together with reference TRBV7-9 and TRBJ2-2, the CDR3 gives the full variable domain: DTGVSQNPRHKITKRGQNVTFRCDPISEHNRLYWYRQTLGQGPEFLTYFQNEAQLEKSRLLSDRFSAERPKGSFSTLEIQRTEQGDSAMYLCASVAGSDTGELFFGEGSRLTVL.

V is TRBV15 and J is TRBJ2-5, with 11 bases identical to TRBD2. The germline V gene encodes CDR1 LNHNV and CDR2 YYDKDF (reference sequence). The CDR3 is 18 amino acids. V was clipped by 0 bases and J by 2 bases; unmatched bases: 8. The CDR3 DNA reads TGTGCCACCAGCAGAGAAGGGAGGGTAGCGGGAGGGCAAGAGACCCAGTACTTC. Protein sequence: CATSREGRVAGGQETQYF.

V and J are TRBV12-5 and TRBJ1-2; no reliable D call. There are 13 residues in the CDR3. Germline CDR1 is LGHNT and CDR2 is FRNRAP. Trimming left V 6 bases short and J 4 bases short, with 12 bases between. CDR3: CASGDGLSYGYTF. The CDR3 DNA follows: TGTGCTAGTGGGGATGGACTGAGCTATGGCTACACCTTC.

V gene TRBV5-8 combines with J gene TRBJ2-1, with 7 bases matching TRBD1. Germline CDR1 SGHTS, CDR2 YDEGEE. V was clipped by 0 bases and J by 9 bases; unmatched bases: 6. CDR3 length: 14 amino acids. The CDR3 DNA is TGTGCCAGCAGCTTGGAGGGGGCTTTAATTGAGCAGTTCTTC. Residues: CASSLEGALIEQFF.

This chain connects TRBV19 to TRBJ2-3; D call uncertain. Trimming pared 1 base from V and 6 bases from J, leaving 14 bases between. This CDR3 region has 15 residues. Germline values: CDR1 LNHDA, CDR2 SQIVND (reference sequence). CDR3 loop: CASSIAGQSGDTQYF. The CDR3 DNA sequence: TGTGCCAGTAGTATAGCGGGTCAGAGTGGGGATACGCAGTATTTT. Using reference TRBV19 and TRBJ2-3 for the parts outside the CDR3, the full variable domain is DGGITQSPKYLFRKEGQNVTLSCEQNLNHDAMYWYRQDPGQGLRLIYYSQIVNDFQKGDIAEGYSVSREKKESFPLTVTSAQKNPTAFYLCASSIAGQSGDTQYFGPGTRLTVL.

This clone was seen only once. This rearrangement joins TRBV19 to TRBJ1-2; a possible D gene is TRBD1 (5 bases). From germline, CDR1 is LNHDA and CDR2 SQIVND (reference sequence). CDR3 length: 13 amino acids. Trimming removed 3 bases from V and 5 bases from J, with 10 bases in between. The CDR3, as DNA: TGTGCCAGTAGTATCGACAGAACTTATGGCTACACCTTC. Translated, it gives CASSIDRTYGYTF.

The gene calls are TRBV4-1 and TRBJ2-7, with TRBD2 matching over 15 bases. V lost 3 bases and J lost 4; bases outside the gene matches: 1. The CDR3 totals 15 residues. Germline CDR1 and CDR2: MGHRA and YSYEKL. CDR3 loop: CASSHGTSGRYEQYF. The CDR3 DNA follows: TGCGCCAGCAGCCATGGGACTAGCGGGAGGTACGAGCAGTACTTC.

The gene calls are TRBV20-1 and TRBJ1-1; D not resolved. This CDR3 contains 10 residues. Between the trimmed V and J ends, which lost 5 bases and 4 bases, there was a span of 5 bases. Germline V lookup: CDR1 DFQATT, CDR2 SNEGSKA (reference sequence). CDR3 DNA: TGCAGTGCTCCAGTCACTGAAGCTTTCTTT. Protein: CSAPVTEAFF.

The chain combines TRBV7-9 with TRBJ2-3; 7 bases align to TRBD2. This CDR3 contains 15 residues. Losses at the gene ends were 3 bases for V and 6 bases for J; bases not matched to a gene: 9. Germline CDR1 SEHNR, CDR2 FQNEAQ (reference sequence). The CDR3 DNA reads TGTGCCAGCAGCTTGGGGACTAAGGTGTTCGATACGCAGTATTTT. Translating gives CASSLGTKVFDTQYF.

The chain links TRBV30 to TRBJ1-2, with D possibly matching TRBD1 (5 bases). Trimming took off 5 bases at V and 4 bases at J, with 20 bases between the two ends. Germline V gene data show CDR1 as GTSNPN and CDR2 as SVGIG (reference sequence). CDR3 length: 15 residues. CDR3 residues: CAWERGTPGLYGYTF. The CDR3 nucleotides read TGTGCCTGGGAACGGGGGACCCCGGGCCTCTATGGCTACACCTTC.

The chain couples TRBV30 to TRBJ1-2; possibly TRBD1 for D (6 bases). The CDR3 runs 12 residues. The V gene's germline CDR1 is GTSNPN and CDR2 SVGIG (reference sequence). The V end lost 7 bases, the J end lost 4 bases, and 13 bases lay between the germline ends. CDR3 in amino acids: CASFRTAYGYTF. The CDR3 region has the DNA TGTGCCTCCTTTCGGACAGCCTATGGCTACACCTTC.

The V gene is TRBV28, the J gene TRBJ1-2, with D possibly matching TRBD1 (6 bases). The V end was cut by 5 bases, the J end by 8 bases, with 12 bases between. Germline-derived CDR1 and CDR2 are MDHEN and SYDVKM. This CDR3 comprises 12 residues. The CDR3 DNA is TGTGCCAGCAGTCTAGGGGACATCGGCTACACCTTC. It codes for CASSLGDIGYTF.

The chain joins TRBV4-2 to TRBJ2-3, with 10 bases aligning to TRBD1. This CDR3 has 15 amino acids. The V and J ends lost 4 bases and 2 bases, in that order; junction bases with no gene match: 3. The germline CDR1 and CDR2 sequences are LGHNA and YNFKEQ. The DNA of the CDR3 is TGTGCCAGCAGCCTCGGGACAGGGGACACAGATACGCAGTATTTT. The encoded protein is CASSLGTGDTDTQYF.

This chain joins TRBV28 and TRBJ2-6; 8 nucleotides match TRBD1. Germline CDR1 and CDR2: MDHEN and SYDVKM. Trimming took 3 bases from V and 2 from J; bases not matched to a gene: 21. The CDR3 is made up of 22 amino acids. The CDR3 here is CASSFSQVVRGLLSTGANVLTF. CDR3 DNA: TGTGCCAGCAGTTTTTCCCAGGTTGTCAGGGGGCTTCTTAGTACTGGGGCCAACGTCCTGACTTTC.

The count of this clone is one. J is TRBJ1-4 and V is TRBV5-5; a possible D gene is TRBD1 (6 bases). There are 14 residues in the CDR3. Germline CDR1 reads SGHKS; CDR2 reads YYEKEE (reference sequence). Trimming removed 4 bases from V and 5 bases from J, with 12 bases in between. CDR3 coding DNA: TGTGCCAGCAGCCCTCGGACAGACAATGAAAAACTGTTTTTT. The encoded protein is CASSPRTDNEKLFF.

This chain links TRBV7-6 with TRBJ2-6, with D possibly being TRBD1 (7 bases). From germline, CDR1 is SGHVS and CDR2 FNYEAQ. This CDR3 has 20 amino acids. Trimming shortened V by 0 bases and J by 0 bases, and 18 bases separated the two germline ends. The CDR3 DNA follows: TGTGCCAGCAGCTTAGCCCCGACAGGGAGGCTTAGCTCTGGGGCCAACGTCCTGACTTTC. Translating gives CASSLAPTGRLSSGANVLTF. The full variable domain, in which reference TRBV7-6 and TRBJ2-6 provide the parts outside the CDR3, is GAGVSQSPRYKVTKRGQDVALRCDPISGHVSLYWYRQALGQGPEFLTYFNYEAQQDKSGLPNDRFSAERPEGSISTLTIQRTEQRDSAMYRCASSLAPTGRLSSGANVLTFGAGSRLTVL.

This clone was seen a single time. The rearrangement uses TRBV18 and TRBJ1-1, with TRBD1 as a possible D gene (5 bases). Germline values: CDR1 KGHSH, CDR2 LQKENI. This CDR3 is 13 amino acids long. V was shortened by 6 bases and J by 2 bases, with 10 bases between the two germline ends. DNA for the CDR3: TGTGCCAGCTCTCAACAGGTAAACACTGAAGCTTTCTTT. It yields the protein CASSQQVNTEAFF.

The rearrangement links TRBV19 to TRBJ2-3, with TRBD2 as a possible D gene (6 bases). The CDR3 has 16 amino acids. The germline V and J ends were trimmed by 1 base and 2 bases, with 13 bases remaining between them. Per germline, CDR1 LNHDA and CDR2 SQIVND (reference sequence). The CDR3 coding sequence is TGTGCCAGTAGTATAGGGTCGGGAGCGCACACAGATACGCAGTATTTT. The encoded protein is CASSIGSGAHTDTQYF.

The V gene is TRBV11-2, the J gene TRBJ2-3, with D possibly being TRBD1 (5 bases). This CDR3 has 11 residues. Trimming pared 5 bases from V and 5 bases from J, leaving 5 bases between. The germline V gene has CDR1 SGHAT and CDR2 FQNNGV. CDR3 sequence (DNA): TGTGCCAGCAGCCAGGGAGATACGCAGTATTTT. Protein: CASSQGDTQYF. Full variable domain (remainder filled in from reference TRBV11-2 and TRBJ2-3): EAGVAQSPRYKIIEKRQSVAFWCNPISGHATLYWYQQILGQGPKLLIQFQNNGVVDDSQLPKDRFSAERLKGVDSTLKIQPAKLEDSAVYLCASSQGDTQYFGPGTRLTVL.

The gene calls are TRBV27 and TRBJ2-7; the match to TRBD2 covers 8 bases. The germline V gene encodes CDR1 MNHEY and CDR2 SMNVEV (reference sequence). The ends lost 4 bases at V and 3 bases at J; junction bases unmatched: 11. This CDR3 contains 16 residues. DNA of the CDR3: TGTGCCAGCAGTTCCCTCTTGACTAGCGTGTTCTACGAGCAGTACTTC. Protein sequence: CASSSLLTSVFYEQYF.

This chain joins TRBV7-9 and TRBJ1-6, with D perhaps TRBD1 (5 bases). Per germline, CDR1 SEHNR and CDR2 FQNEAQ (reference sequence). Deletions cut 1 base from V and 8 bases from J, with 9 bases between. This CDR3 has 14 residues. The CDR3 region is CASSLETRDSPLHF. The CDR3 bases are TGTGCCAGCAGCTTAGAGACCAGGGATTCACCCCTCCACTTT.

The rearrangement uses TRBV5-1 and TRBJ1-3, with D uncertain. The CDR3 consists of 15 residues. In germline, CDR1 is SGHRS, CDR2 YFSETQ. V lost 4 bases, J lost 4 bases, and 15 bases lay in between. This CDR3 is CASSAGRGHGNTIYF. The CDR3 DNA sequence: TGCGCCAGCAGCGCCGGACGGGGTCACGGAAACACCATATATTTT.

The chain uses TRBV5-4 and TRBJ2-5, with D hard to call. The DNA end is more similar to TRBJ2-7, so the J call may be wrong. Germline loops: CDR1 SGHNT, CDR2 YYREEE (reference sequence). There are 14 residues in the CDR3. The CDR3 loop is CASSLKRAGHEQYF. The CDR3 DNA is TGTGCCAGCAGCTTGAAAAGGGCTGGACACGAGCAGTACTTC.

CDR3 sequence reads: CASSQNNLRASTDTQYF. The CDR3 DNA reads as TGTGCCAGCAGCCAGAACAATCTCCGTGCTAGCACAGATACGCAGTATTTT. V and J are TRBV4-2 and TRBJ2-3; D remains ambiguous. Germline V gene data show CDR1 as LGHNA and CDR2 as YNFKEQ. The CDR3 is 17 residues long. Trimming pared 3 bases from V and 0 bases from J, leaving 16 bases between.

The CDR3 region has the DNA TGTGCCAGCAGTCCGACAGTATCTAGCACAGATACGCAGTATTTT. As protein: CASSPTVSSTDTQYF. The chain links TRBV7-2 to TRBJ2-3; possible D gene TRBD1, 5 bases. Germline loops: CDR1 SGHTA, CDR2 FQGNSA. CDR3 length: 15 amino acids. V dropped 6 bases and J dropped 0 bases, with 13 bases sitting between them.

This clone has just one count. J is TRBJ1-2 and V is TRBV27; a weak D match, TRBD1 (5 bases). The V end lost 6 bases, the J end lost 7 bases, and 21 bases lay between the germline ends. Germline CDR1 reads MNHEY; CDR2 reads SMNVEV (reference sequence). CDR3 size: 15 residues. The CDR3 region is CASRSSEQRRGGYTF. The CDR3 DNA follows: TGTGCCAGCAGATCCTCGGAACAGAGAAGGGGTGGCTACACCTTC.

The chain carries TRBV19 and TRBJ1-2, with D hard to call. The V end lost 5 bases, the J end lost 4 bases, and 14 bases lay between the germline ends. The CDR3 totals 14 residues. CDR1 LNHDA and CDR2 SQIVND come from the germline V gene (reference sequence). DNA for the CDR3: TGTGCCAGTAGTCTCGCAGGTTCCTCCTATGGCTACACCTTC. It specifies CASSLAGSSYGYTF.

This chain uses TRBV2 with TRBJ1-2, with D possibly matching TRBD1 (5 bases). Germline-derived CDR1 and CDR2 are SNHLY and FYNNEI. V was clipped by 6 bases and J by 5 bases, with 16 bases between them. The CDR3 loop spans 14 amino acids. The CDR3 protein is CASRILPTDYGYTF. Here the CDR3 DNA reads TGTGCCAGCAGGATATTACCGACAGATTATGGCTACACCTTC.